The 31 T cell receptor beta chains reported below all come from one sample, sequenced in a study of T cell responses to AZD1222 COVID-19 vaccine. Libraries were prepared by immunoSEQ multiplex PCR; TCRdb keeps only in-frame clonotypes and omits some of them. The sample holds 96,000 or so clones; 89% are singletons and the top ten take 1.5% to 2%. The sequencing used peripheral blood, collected on day 0 of AZD1222 vaccination. Receptors originate from an adult in good health.

The chain is built from TRBV7-8 and TRBJ1-2, with no clear D. The germline CDR1 and CDR2 sequences are SGHVS and FQNEAQ. Trimming shortened V by 2 bases and J by 4 bases, and 11 bases separated the two germline ends. The CDR3 has 14 amino acids. The chain's CDR3 is CASSLSGGFYGYTF. DNA of the CDR3: TGTGCCAGCAGCTTATCCGGCGGATTCTATGGCTACACCTTC.

The chain couples TRBV30 to TRBJ1-6; no clear D. This CDR3 is built from 13 residues. CDR1 and CDR2 from the germline V gene are GTSNPN and SVGIG (reference sequence). Trimming removed 4 bases from V and 5 bases from J, with 9 bases in between. CDR3 residues: CAWIGVNNSPLHF. CDR3 bases: TGTGCCTGGATAGGAGTCAATAATTCACCCCTCCACTTT.

The table lists this clone with a count of one. V and J are TRBV18 and TRBJ1-2, with 7 bases matching TRBD1. The CDR3 extends over 15 amino acids. Germline assignment: CDR1 KGHSH and CDR2 LQKENI. The junction had 12 bases not matched to a gene; V was cut back by 3 bases and J by 8 bases. CDR3 nucleotides: TGTGCCAGCTCACCCCGGGACAGCTTAATCTACGGCTACACCTTC. Translation gives CASSPRDSLIYGYTF.

This clone appeared once. The rearrangement joins TRBV30 to TRBJ1-2; 7 bases map to TRBD1. CDR3 size: 14 residues. Germline assignment: CDR1 GTSNPN and CDR2 SVGIG (reference sequence). V shed 4 bases and J 4 bases; nucleotides not matched to a gene: 9. The CDR3, as DNA: TGTGCCTGGACGCTAGACAGGGCGGCCTATGGCTACACCTTC. Translated, it gives CAWTLDRAAYGYTF.

This chain connects TRBV9 to TRBJ2-7; no clear D. Trimming left V 1 base short and J 2 bases short, with 10 bases between. The CDR3 totals 14 residues. Per germline, CDR1 SGDLS and CDR2 YYNGEE. The CDR3 protein is CASSVRFEAYEQYF. The CDR3 DNA follows: TGTGCCAGCAGCGTAAGATTTGAGGCCTACGAGCAGTACTTC.

This chain links TRBV10-3 with TRBJ2-7; D perhaps matches TRBD1 (6 bases). The V and J ends lost 3 bases and 2 bases respectively, with 17 bases between them. CDR1 and CDR2 (germline): ENHRY, SYGVKD. The CDR3 is made up of 16 amino acids. The CDR3 protein is CAISDYGTKGTYEQYF. As DNA, the CDR3 is TGTGCCATCAGTGATTACGGGACAAAGGGCACCTACGAGCAGTACTTC.

A single count supports this clone. The rearrangement links TRBV19 to TRBJ2-7, with 10 bases that match TRBD1. The germline gives CDR1 LNHDA, CDR2 SQIVND (reference sequence). The CDR3 has 14 residues. Germline trimming cut 6 bases from V and 2 bases from J; bases unmatched to any gene: 4. CDR3 in amino acids: CASRGTGVTYEQYF. For the CDR3, the DNA is TGTGCCAGTAGGGGGACAGGGGTGACCTACGAGCAGTACTTC.

The chain combines TRBV15 with TRBJ2-1; 8 bases match TRBD2. From germline, CDR1 is LNHNV and CDR2 YYDKDF (reference sequence). The CDR3 has 16 amino acids. Trimming removed 1 base from V and 5 bases from J; junction bases left unmatched: 7. DNA for the CDR3: TGTGCCACCAGCAGAGTGATCGGACTAGCCAACAATGAGCAGTTCTTC. Translated, it gives CATSRVIGLANNEQFF.

The chain uses TRBV10-2 and TRBJ2-7; no clear D. Trimming stripped 0 bases from V and 1 base from J, with 4 bases between. The V gene's germline CDR1 is WSHSY and CDR2 SAAADI. The CDR3 is 13 residues long. CDR3 bases: TGCGCCAGCAGTGAGTCATGGTCCTACGAGCAGTACTTC. It specifies CASSESWSYEQYF.

The V call is TRBV6-5, the J call TRBJ1-3; possible D gene TRBD1, 5 bases. This CDR3 has 14 residues. The V gene's germline CDR1 is MNHEY and CDR2 SVGAGI. The V end lost 6 bases, the J end lost 4 bases, and 13 bases lay between the germline ends. The CDR3: CASSRGGDGNTIYF. CDR3 in DNA: TGTGCCAGCAGCCGGGGGGGTGACGGAAACACCATATATTTT.

V gene TRBV7-2 combines with J gene TRBJ2-1; D not certain. V lost 8 bases and J 3 bases, leaving 8 bases between the germline ends. The CDR3 consists of 12 residues. Germline V CDR1 and CDR2: SGHTA, FQGNSA. CDR3 amino acids: CASGRGYNEQFF. The CDR3 DNA follows: TGTGCCAGCGGGCGAGGCTACAATGAGCAGTTCTTC.

The chain recombines TRBV5-5 with TRBJ1-2, with 9 positions matching TRBD1. J was trimmed by 4 bases and V by 3 bases; bases with no gene match: 7. Germline V gene lookup returns CDR1 SGHKS and CDR2 YYEKEE (reference sequence). The CDR3 totals 15 residues. DNA for the CDR3: TGTGCCAGCAGCTGGGACAGGGATATTTCCTATGGCTACACCTTC. Translated, it gives CASSWDRDISYGYTF.

This clone was counted a single time. The genes are TRBV5-1 and TRBJ1-3, with D unclear. V was clipped by 0 bases and J by 3 bases, with 10 bases between them. Germline V gene sequence: CDR1 SGHRS, CDR2 YFSETQ. The CDR3 loop spans 15 amino acids. The CDR3: CASSLDSGRGNTIYF. In DNA, the CDR3 is TGCGCCAGCAGCTTGGACTCAGGACGTGGAAACACCATATATTTT.

The chain uses TRBV30 and TRBJ1-2, with TRBD1 as a possible D gene (6 bases). Germline loops: CDR1 GTSNPN, CDR2 SVGIG (reference sequence). The CDR3 contains 16 residues. The germline V and J ends were trimmed by 1 base and 4 bases, with 19 bases remaining between them. CDR3 nucleotide sequence: TGTGCCTGGAGTGCTTTTATGGGACAAAGAGTCTATGGCTACACCTTC. It is translated as CAWSAFMGQRVYGYTF.

This chain links TRBV30 with TRBJ1-2, with 9 nucleotides matching TRBD1. CDR3 length: 14 residues. The junction had 7 bases not matched to a gene; V was cut back by 0 bases and J by 8 bases. Germline V CDR1 and CDR2: GTSNPN, SVGIG (reference sequence). As DNA, the CDR3 is TGTGCCTGGAGTGTCGGGACAGGGACGGTCGGCTACACCTTC. As protein: CAWSVGTGTVGYTF. The whole variable domain, remainder taken from reference TRBV30 and TRBJ1-2, is SQTIHQWPATLVQPVGSPLSLECTVEGTSNPNLYWYRQAAGRGLQLLFYSVGIGQISSEVPQNLSASRPQDRQFILSSKKLLLSDSGFYLCAWSVGTGTVGYTFGSGTRLTVV.

V is TRBV15 and J is TRBJ2-3; D unclear. CDR1 LNHNV and CDR2 YYDKDF come from the germline V gene (reference sequence). V lost 1 base and J lost 7, with 15 bases in between. The CDR3 has 15 residues. The CDR3 DNA sequence: TGTGCCACCAGCAGAGCTTTGGGATTTGGGAATACGCAGTATTTT. The encoded protein is CATSRALGFGNTQYF.

The gene calls are TRBV5-1 and TRBJ1-5; perhaps TRBD1 as D (5 bases). The V end was cut by 4 bases, the J end by 0 bases, with 11 bases between. The CDR3 has 15 amino acids. Germline V lookup: CDR1 SGHRS, CDR2 YFSETQ. The chain's CDR3 is CASSTLGDSNQPQHF. The CDR3 region has the DNA TGCGCCAGCAGCACGCTGGGGGATAGCAATCAGCCCCAGCATTTT.

The chain combines TRBV7-3 with TRBJ2-1; D unclear. V was trimmed by 1 base and J by 5 bases, leaving 9 bases between them. CDR1 is SGHTA, CDR2 FQGTGA, per germline. This CDR3 spans 14 amino acids. The CDR3 sequence is CASSLNAHDNEQFF. The CDR3 nucleotides read TGTGCCAGCAGCTTAAACGCACACGACAATGAGCAGTTCTTC.

V usage is TRBV5-1 and J usage is TRBJ2-1; TRBD2 aligns across 12 bases. The CDR3 contains 16 residues. Germline V gives CDR1 SGHRS, CDR2 YFSETQ. J lost 10 bases, V lost 4 bases, and 12 bases had no gene match. The CDR3 reads CASSLPGTSGFSEQFF. The CDR3 DNA reads TGCGCCAGCAGCCTACCCGGGACTAGCGGGTTTAGCGAGCAGTTCTTC.

The V gene is TRBV30, the J gene TRBJ1-2; the match to TRBD1 covers 9 bases. The J segment lost 7 bases and the V segment lost 2 bases, leaving 14 bases of the junction unmatched. This CDR3 spans 16 amino acids. Germline lookup yields CDR1 GTSNPN and CDR2 SVGIG (reference sequence). CDR3 coding DNA: TGTGCCTGGAGTCCCAGGGACAGGGTAGACCTGGGTGGCTACACCTTC. Encoded protein: CAWSPRDRVDLGGYTF.

The CDR3 reads CASSLGGAGPLHF. CDR3 sequence (DNA): TGTGCCAGCAGCTTAGGGGGGGCGGGTCCCCTCCACTTT. The chain links TRBV11-2 to TRBJ1-6, with a tentative D call TRBD1 (6 bases). V gave up 1 base and J gave up 13 bases, with 11 bases separating them. The CDR3 totals 13 residues. Germline CDR1 SGHAT, CDR2 FQNNGV.

The J gene is TRBJ1-1, the V gene TRBV3-1 (or the pseudogene TRBV3-2); 9 bases are a match to TRBD1. The J segment lost 1 base and the V segment lost 1 base, leaving 16 bases of the junction unmatched. There are 20 residues in the CDR3. Germline CDR1 LGHDT, CDR2 YNNKEL (reference sequence). The CDR3 bases are TGTGCCAGCAGCCAAGCAAGGAGAGGGACCGGACAGGGGCCGAACACTGAAGCTTTCTTT. Translating gives CASSQARRGTGQGPNTEAFF.

The rearrangement uses TRBV19 and TRBJ1-1, with TRBD1 matching over 7 bases. J gave up 3 bases and V 5 bases, and 6 bases lay outside the gene matches. Germline CDR1 is LNHDA and CDR2 is SQIVND (reference sequence). This CDR3 region has 14 residues. This CDR3 reads CASSWDSQDTEAFF. CDR3 DNA: TGTGCCAGTAGTTGGGACAGCCAGGACACTGAAGCTTTCTTT.

For the CDR3, the DNA is TGTGCCAGCAGTGAAAGTTCAGGGGGCTTGTACGAGCAGTACTTC. It yields the protein CASSESSGGLYEQYF. This chain connects TRBV2 to TRBJ2-7; 8 bases are shared with TRBD1. V gave up 2 bases and J gave up 4 bases; unmatched junction bases: 7. The CDR3 consists of 15 residues. From germline, CDR1 is SNHLY and CDR2 FYNNEI.

The chain combines TRBV9 with TRBJ1-1; 8 bases line up with TRBD1. V trimming: 4 bases; J trimming: 5 bases; junction bases outside the gene matches: 4. CDR3 length equals 13 residues. The germline gives CDR1 SGDLS, CDR2 YYNGEE. The CDR3 spells CASSHDRGTEAFF. The CDR3 DNA reads as TGTGCCAGCAGCCATGACAGGGGTACTGAAGCTTTCTTT. Supplemented by reference TRBV9 and TRBJ1-1, the full variable domain reads DSGVTQTPKHLITATGQRVTLRCSPRSGDLSVYWYQQSLDQGLQFLIQYYNGEERAKGNILERFSAQQFPDLHSELNLSSLELGDSALYFCASSHDRGTEAFFGQGTRLTVV.

This chain joins TRBV7-9 and TRBJ2-4; TRBD2 might be the D (6 bases). V was cut by 3 bases and J by 9 bases, with 12 bases left in between. Per germline, CDR1 SEHNR and CDR2 FQNEAQ (reference sequence). CDR3 size: 13 residues. In DNA, the CDR3 is TGTGCCAGCAGCTTTCTGGGGGGAATCATTCAGTACTTC. As protein: CASSFLGGIIQYF.

This clone occurred once. CDR3 residues: CASSLVPGVEGNEQYF. Written as DNA, the CDR3 is TGCGCCAGCAGCTTGGTACCCGGGGTGGAAGGGAACGAGCAGTACTTC. This chain joins TRBV5-1 and TRBJ2-7, with a tentative D call TRBD2 (5 bases). Trimming pared 0 bases from V and 5 bases from J, leaving 18 bases between. The CDR3 totals 16 residues. Germline CDR1 SGHRS, CDR2 YFSETQ. Complete variable domain (other parts from reference TRBV5-1 and TRBJ2-7): KAGVTQTPRYLIKTRGQQVTLSCSPISGHRSVSWYQQTPGQGLQFLFEYFSETQRNKGNFPGRFSGRQFSNSRSEMNVSTLELGDSALYLCASSLVPGVEGNEQYFGPGTRLTVT.

V usage is TRBV5-1 and J usage is TRBJ1-1; maybe TRBD1 (5 bases). V lost 0 bases and J lost 0, with 12 bases in between. CDR3 length: 16 amino acids. The V gene's germline CDR1 is SGHRS and CDR2 YFSETQ. DNA of the CDR3: TGCGCCAGCAGCTTGGCTACAGGTTCCATGAACACTGAAGCTTTCTTT. It codes for CASSLATGSMNTEAFF.

This sequence joins TRBV5-6 and TRBJ2-5; D is perhaps TRBD2 (5 bases). The CDR3 has 13 residues. Between the trimmed V and J ends, which lost 5 bases and 7 bases, there was a span of 15 bases. CDR1 is SGHDT, CDR2 YYEEEE, per germline. CDR3 sequence reads: CASSFLQRRTQYF. CDR3 nucleotides: TGTGCCAGCAGTTTCTTGCAGCGGAGGACCCAGTACTTC.

This clone was seen a single time. This chain joins TRBV18 and TRBJ1-2; D might be TRBD1 (5 bases). Trimming stripped 3 bases from V and 6 bases from J, with 20 bases between. CDR3 length: 16 residues. Germline CDR1 reads KGHSH; CDR2 reads LQKENI. The CDR3 loop reads CASSPQLAGSEHGYTF. In DNA form, the CDR3 reads TGTGCCAGCTCACCTCAGTTGGCAGGGTCGGAGCATGGCTACACCTTC.

The V call is TRBV5-1, the J call TRBJ2-7; D may match TRBD1 or TRBD2 (5 bases each). V lost 4 bases and J lost 3, with 17 bases in between. The CDR3 has 15 amino acids. Germline CDR1 reads SGHRS; CDR2 reads YFSETQ. The CDR3 reads CASSRQSMRGYEQYF. The CDR3 DNA is TGCGCCAGCAGCCGCCAAAGCATGAGGGGCTACGAGCAGTACTTC.